The 19 T cell receptor beta chains presented below share a single source sample, sequenced in a study of blood T cell repertoires in COVID-19. Method: immunoSEQ multiplex PCR; TCRdb's copy keeps in-frame clones and lacks some. The sample records about 200,000 clones, 75% to 90% being singletons. Sequenced sample: peripheral blood. The receptor source for this set is a human donor in a cohort sampled during active COVID-19.

This rearrangement joins TRBV7-2 to TRBJ1-1; tentative D call: TRBD1 (5 bases). V was pared by 4 bases and J by 10 bases, with 16 bases between. Per the germline V gene, CDR1 is SGHTA and CDR2 is FQGNSA. The CDR3 is 13 residues long. CDR3 protein: CASSSHRTGRAFF. Written as DNA, the CDR3 is TGTGCCAGCAGCTCCCACAGGACCGGACGAGCTTTCTTT.

The V gene is TRBV5-4, the J gene TRBJ1-1; a weak D match, TRBD1 (6 bases). V was shortened by 5 bases and J by 1 base, with 9 bases between the two germline ends. Germline V gene sequence: CDR1 SGHNT, CDR2 YYREEE (reference sequence). The CDR3 runs 13 residues. The CDR3 protein is CASRARGNTEAFF. The CDR3 region has the DNA TGTGCCAGCAGAGCCAGGGGGAACACTGAAGCTTTCTTT.

This sequence joins TRBV10-3 and TRBJ2-7; 8 bases are a match to TRBD2. Germline loops: CDR1 ENHRY, CDR2 SYGVKD. The junction had 7 bases not matched to a gene; V was cut back by 7 bases and J by 5 bases. This CDR3 is built from 13 residues. The CDR3: CAITGVAGNEQYF. The CDR3 coding sequence is TGTGCCATCACCGGGGTAGCGGGAAACGAGCAGTACTTC.

The V gene is TRBV6-5, the J gene TRBJ2-4, with 7 bases lining up with TRBD2. Germline CDR1 is MNHEY and CDR2 is SVGAGI. The CDR3 contains 12 residues. V dropped 5 bases and J dropped 15; count of bases not matched to a gene: 10. The CDR3 loop reads CASSPLGGYGYF. The CDR3 nucleotides read TGTGCCAGCAGTCCTCTCGGGGGGTATGGGTACTTC.

J is TRBJ2-3 and V is TRBV27, with 7 bases identical to TRBD2. V trimming: 3 bases; J trimming: 0 bases; junction bases outside the gene matches: 12. CDR1 and CDR2 from the germline V gene are MNHEY and SMNVEV (reference sequence). This CDR3 has 18 residues. The CDR3 coding sequence is TGTGCCAGCAGTTTCGGGCGTAGAGCGGGATCTAGCACAGATACGCAGTATTTT. Translating gives CASSFGRRAGSSTDTQYF.

The chain carries TRBV9 and TRBJ1-2; possibly TRBD1 for D (5 bases). This CDR3 has 14 residues. Germline CDR1 and CDR2: SGDLS and YYNGEE. V lost 0 bases and J 7 bases, leaving 13 bases between the germline ends. This CDR3 is CASSVGQNTFGYTF. CDR3 nucleotides: TGTGCCAGCAGCGTAGGACAGAACACCTTTGGCTACACCTTC.

This clone occurred a few times. This CDR3 is CASSLAGARRYGYTF. Here the CDR3 DNA reads TGTGCCAGCAGCTTAGCGGGGGCCCGGCGATATGGCTACACCTTC. The chain couples TRBV7-9 to TRBJ1-2, with a weak D call TRBD1 (6 bases). Trimming took 0 bases from V and 5 from J, leaving 13 bases between them. CDR3 size: 15 residues. Germline V gene lookup returns CDR1 SEHNR and CDR2 FQNEAQ (reference sequence).

The chain combines TRBV5-1 with TRBJ1-1; D gene unclear. The V gene lost 0 bases and the J gene lost 4 bases, with 10 bases spanning the gap. Germline V gene sequence: CDR1 SGHRS, CDR2 YFSETQ. CDR3 length: 14 amino acids. The chain's CDR3 is CASSLVGVGTEAFF. CDR3 sequence (DNA): TGCGCCAGCAGCTTGGTCGGGGTGGGCACTGAAGCTTTCTTT.

This chain joins TRBV28 and TRBJ1-4; TRBD1 agrees at 7 bases. J gave up 0 bases and V 1 base, and 2 bases lay outside the gene matches. Germline-derived CDR1 and CDR2 are MDHEN and SYDVKM. This CDR3 spans 16 amino acids. As DNA, the CDR3 is TGTGCCAGCAGTTTATCGGGGACAGCAACTAATGAAAAACTGTTTTTT. Its protein product is CASSLSGTATNEKLFF.

The gene calls are TRBV30 and TRBJ1-2; 8 positions match TRBD1. Looked up from germline, CDR1 is GTSNPN and CDR2 is SVGIG (reference sequence). With 2 bases clipped from V and 5 bases from J, the junction kept 7 bases outside the gene matches. The CDR3 consists of 14 residues. CDR3 nucleotide sequence: TGTGCCTGGAGTAGGGGTGGACAGGGTTATGGCTACACCTTC. Amino acids: CAWSRGGQGYGYTF.

The CDR3 bases are TGTGCCTGGAGTGACGGGGGGAATCAGCCCCAGCATTTT. Translation: CAWSDGGNQPQHF. The chain employs TRBV30 and TRBJ1-5; D may be TRBD1 (5 bases). V was pared by 1 base and J by 4 bases, with 8 bases between. Looked up from germline, CDR1 is GTSNPN and CDR2 is SVGIG (reference sequence). The CDR3 covers 13 residues.

The chain recombines TRBV11-2 with TRBJ2-7; 7 bases agree with TRBD1. This CDR3 has 14 residues. Germline values: CDR1 SGHAT, CDR2 FQNNGV. V lost 5 bases, J lost 0 bases, and 4 bases stayed unmatched. The CDR3 DNA is TGTGCCAGCAGCCAGGACAGGACCTCCTACGAGCAGTACTTC. Translating it yields CASSQDRTSYEQYF. Full variable domain (missing parts from reference TRBV11-2 and TRBJ2-7): EAGVAQSPRYKIIEKRQSVAFWCNPISGHATLYWYQQILGQGPKLLIQFQNNGVVDDSQLPKDRFSAERLKGVDSTLKIQPAKLEDSAVYLCASSQDRTSYEQYFGPGTRLTVT.

The chain is built from TRBV3-1 (or the pseudogene TRBV3-2) and TRBJ2-1, with 7 bases identical to TRBD2. The V and J ends lost 1 base and 4 bases, in that order; junction bases with no gene match: 10. The length of the CDR3 is 17 residues. Germline CDR1 and CDR2: LGHDT and YNNKEL (reference sequence). This CDR3 is CASSQAPLAVSYNEQFF. For the CDR3, the DNA is TGTGCCAGCAGCCAAGCCCCCCTAGCGGTTAGTTACAATGAGCAGTTCTTC.

About this clone: The same CDR3 also results from other DNA sequences found in this sample. The rearrangement joins TRBV5-1 to TRBJ2-1, with 7 bases matching TRBD2. The CDR3 is 15 residues long. The germline V gene encodes CDR1 SGHRS and CDR2 YFSETQ. V was pared by 0 bases and J by 3 bases, with 3 bases of the junction left unmatched. This CDR3 reads CASSLGLADYNEQFF. The CDR3 coding sequence is TGCGCCAGCAGCTTGGGACTAGCTGACTACAATGAGCAGTTCTTC.

The sample holds one count of this clone. The same CDR3 can be traced to other DNA sequences in this sample. The chain combines TRBV29-1 with TRBJ2-7; TRBD2 is a possible D gene (5 bases). The germline V gene has CDR1 SQVTM and CDR2 ANQGSEA. The V end lost 4 bases, the J end lost 0 bases, and 10 bases lay between the germline ends. CDR3 length: 13 amino acids. The CDR3 DNA follows: TGCAGCGTTGGGGGTGGGAGCTCCTACGAGCAGTACTTC. Its translation is CSVGGGSSYEQYF.

This chain uses TRBV6-5 with TRBJ2-7; a weak D match, TRBD2 (6 bases). The CDR3 has 12 residues. Germline-derived CDR1 and CDR2 are MNHEY and SVGAGI. V lost 6 bases, J lost 8 bases, and 14 bases lay in between. The CDR3 region is CASSAGTPKQYF. DNA for the CDR3: TGTGCCAGCAGCGCCGGGACTCCGAAGCAGTACTTC.

The chain recombines TRBV28 with TRBJ2-3, with D possibly TRBD2 on 5 matching bases. Trimming left V 4 bases short and J 3 bases short, with 14 bases between. CDR1 is MDHEN and CDR2 is SYDVKM in the germline V gene. CDR3 length: 15 amino acids. The CDR3 loop reads CASSWPSGGTDTQYF. As DNA, the CDR3 is TGTGCCAGCAGTTGGCCGAGCGGTGGGACAGATACGCAGTATTTT.

The V call is TRBV2, the J call TRBJ2-7, with D perhaps TRBD2 (6 bases). V lost 7 bases, J lost 3 bases, and 10 bases lay in between. CDR1 and CDR2 (germline): SNHLY, FYNNEI. This CDR3 is 12 amino acids long. CDR3 residues: CASTTGLYEQYF. For the CDR3, the DNA is TGTGCCAGCACCACGGGACTCTACGAGCAGTACTTC.

The genes are TRBV29-1 and TRBJ1-2; D unresolved. Germline V gives CDR1 SQVTM, CDR2 ANQGSEA. This CDR3 region has 12 residues. V was clipped by 7 bases and J by 2 bases, with 11 bases between them. The CDR3 DNA reads TGCAGCGGGCGGTGGGTGAACTATGGCTACACCTTC. Translation gives CSGRWVNYGYTF.